This T cell receptor beta chain is from a study of chemoradiotherapy in HPV16-positive cancers. About this clone itself: Its antigen is not identified.

The germline CDR1 and CDR2 sequences are LNHDA and SQIVND (reference sequence). With V trimmed by 6 bases and J by 1 base, 2 bases remained unmatched. This CDR3 has 15 residues. Study-wide points: Candidate HPV-specific clones and E7-related TCR motifs grew in tumor during treatment. HPV-responsive T-cell expansion during chemoradiotherapy was linked to improved recurrence-free survival in HPV16-positive patients.

TCRdb's copy holds only in-frame clones and misses some; the assay was immunoSEQ multiplex PCR. The sample shows roughly 10,000 clones, around 70% of them seen only once. This TCR came from a human donor with HPV-associated anogenital cancer. Collection took place from a patient who underwent chemoradiotherapy. This chain joins TRBV19 and TRBJ2-3; 12 bases match TRBD2. DNA for the CDR3: TGTGCCAGTAGGAGACTAGCGGGAGGCACAGATACGCAGTATTTT. This encodes CASRRLAGGTDTQYF.